Below, 27 T cell receptor beta chains from the same sample are listed, as sequenced in a study of CD8 T cells in Susac syndrome. Roughly 0.45 to 1 ug RNA was reverse transcribed with random hexamers. TCRdb re-analysed the immunoSEQ multiplex PCR reads in MiXCR, keeping a single row per CDR3 protein. The sample holds about 430,000 distinct CDR3 sequences, around 85% seen once. The sequenced sample was CD8+ T cells from PBMCs. The receptors here all came from a human donor with multiple sclerosis.

This clonotype was seen a single time. The chain combines TRBV4-1 with TRBJ1-1; perhaps TRBD1 as D (5 bases). The germline gives CDR1 MGHRA, CDR2 YSYEKL. CDR3 length equals 15 residues. V was clipped by 0 bases and J by 3 bases, with 11 bases between them. The CDR3 is CASSQDPGGYTEAFF. In DNA, the CDR3 is TGCGCCAGCAGCCAAGACCCGGGGGGGTACACTGAAGCTTTCTTT.

The genes are TRBV6-1 and TRBJ1-5; D remains ambiguous. The CDR3 sequence is 12 residues long. The germline V gene has CDR1 MNHNS and CDR2 SASEGT. Between the trimmed V and J ends, which lost 1 base and 15 bases, there was a span of 13 bases. The CDR3 DNA sequence: TGTGCCAGCAGTGAAGATGGGAGTGTGTGGCATTTT. As protein: CASSEDGSVWHF.

In this sample, this clonotype turned up a few times. The chain has TRBV2 and TRBJ1-1, with D possibly matching TRBD1 (5 bases). Germline V CDR1 and CDR2: SNHLY, FYNNEI. V was cut by 6 bases and J by 0 bases, with 11 bases left in between. CDR3 length equals 14 residues. The CDR3 nucleotides are TGTGCCAGCAGCGAGGGGACTATGAACACTGAAGCTTTCTTT. Residues: CASSEGTMNTEAFF.

The V gene is TRBV2, the J gene TRBJ2-7, with no clear D. The CDR3 contains 10 residues. Germline V lookup: CDR1 SNHLY, CDR2 FYNNEI. Trimming took 7 bases from V and 7 from J, leaving 8 bases between them. CDR3 residues: CASTGWEQYF. Here the CDR3 DNA reads TGTGCCAGCACCGGGTGGGAGCAGTACTTC.

This chain joins TRBV27 and TRBJ2-1, with TRBD2 as a possible D gene (5 bases). This CDR3 is built from 13 residues. The V and J ends lost 3 bases and 8 bases respectively, with 11 bases between them. The V gene's germline CDR1 is MNHEY and CDR2 SMNVEV (reference sequence). Written as DNA, the CDR3 is TGTGCCAGCAGTTTCGGGGTAGACTATGAGCAGTTCTTC. It codes for CASSFGVDYEQFF.

The chain employs TRBV6-1 and TRBJ1-6; D is uncertain. The CDR3 length is 14 residues. Germline loops: CDR1 MNHNS, CDR2 SASEGT. Trimming pared 3 bases from V and 7 bases from J, leaving 10 bases between. CDR3 in DNA: TGTGCCAGCAGTGATGTAAACCTGAATTCACCCCTCCACTTT. Protein: CASSDVNLNSPLHF.

This clonotype has more than one count but fewer than ten. V and J are TRBV6-5 and TRBJ1-1, with 10 bases aligning to TRBD1. The V gene's germline CDR1 is MNHEY and CDR2 SVGAGI. V shed 5 bases, J shed 1 base, and the junction held 1 base outside the gene matches. The length of the CDR3 is 14 residues. For the CDR3, the DNA is TGTGCCAGCAGTGACAGGGGGCCGAACACTGAAGCTTTCTTT. It translates to CASSDRGPNTEAFF.

The chain recombines TRBV27 with TRBJ1-1; no clear D gene. Germline V CDR1 and CDR2: MNHEY, SMNVEV (reference sequence). Trimming shortened V by 6 bases and J by 1 base, and 9 bases separated the two germline ends. This CDR3 has 13 residues. DNA for the CDR3: TGTGCCAGCAGGACTACAGAGAACACTGAAGCTTTCTTT. It specifies CASRTTENTEAFF.

The rearrangement uses TRBV29-1 and TRBJ1-1; the D is unclear. In germline, CDR1 is SQVTM, CDR2 ANQGSEA. This CDR3 has 10 amino acids. V lost 5 bases, J lost 4 bases, and 5 bases lay in between. The chain's CDR3 is CSVRATEAFF. The CDR3 bases are TGCAGCGTTAGGGCCACTGAAGCTTTCTTT.

The rearrangement joins TRBV25-1 to TRBJ1-4, with unresolved D. V was shortened by 2 bases and J by 1 base, with 11 bases between the two germline ends. This CDR3 is built from 16 residues. CDR1 and CDR2 (germline): MGHDK, SYGVNS. The CDR3 is CASSESSQGTNEKLFF. The CDR3 DNA follows: TGTGCCAGCAGTGAAAGCTCCCAAGGAACTAATGAAAAACTGTTTTTT.

V and J are TRBV5-1 and TRBJ2-7; 7 bases align to TRBD2. Germline V gives CDR1 SGHRS, CDR2 YFSETQ. The CDR3 runs 15 residues. Trimming removed 4 bases from V and 4 bases from J; junction bases left unmatched: 11. The CDR3 nucleotides read TGCGCCAGCAGCGGCGGACTAGGGGCCATTTACGAGCAGTACTTC. This gives the protein CASSGGLGAIYEQYF.

V gene TRBV2 combines with J gene TRBJ1-1; D not certain. This CDR3 comprises 13 residues. V dropped 3 bases and J dropped 0 bases, with 5 bases sitting between them. Germline-derived CDR1 and CDR2 are SNHLY and FYNNEI. The CDR3: CASSDALNTEAFF. The DNA for the CDR3 is TGTGCCAGCAGTGACGCTCTGAACACTGAAGCTTTCTTT.

This clonotype was seen only a few times. The CDR3 sequence: CASTASGWGKFF. The CDR3 DNA reads as TGTGCCAGCACGGCTAGCGGGTGGGGGAAGTTCTTC. The gene calls are TRBV12-3 or TRBV12-4 and TRBJ2-1, with 8 bases aligning to TRBD2. Germline trimming cut 7 bases from V and 14 bases from J; bases unmatched to any gene: 10. The length of the CDR3 is 12 residues.

This chain links TRBV27 with TRBJ2-7; 7 bases align to TRBD2. In germline, CDR1 is MNHEY, CDR2 SMNVEV (reference sequence). The trim removed 4 bases at V and 2 bases at J, leaving 8 bases unmatched. The CDR3 sequence is 15 residues long. The CDR3 DNA follows: TGTGCCAGCAGTTATGGACTAGGCCTCACCTACGAGCAGTACTTC. The encoded protein is CASSYGLGLTYEQYF.

This chain uses TRBV12-3 or TRBV12-4 with TRBJ2-4; D uncertain. CDR3 length equals 12 residues. The V end was cut by 3 bases, the J end by 10 bases, with 10 bases between. CDR3 nucleotide sequence: TGTGCCAGCAGTTTGGACGAGGAGATTCAGTACTTC. Translating gives CASSLDEEIQYF.

This rearrangement joins TRBV7-8 to TRBJ1-1, with D hard to call. The germline V gene encodes CDR1 SGHVS and CDR2 FQNEAQ. Trimming shortened V by 1 base and J by 1 base, and 10 bases separated the two germline ends. The CDR3 runs 15 residues. CDR3 in DNA: TGTGCCAGCAGCTTAGGTTTCGGCAAGAACACTGAAGCTTTCTTT. Translating gives CASSLGFGKNTEAFF.

The chain links TRBV12-3 or TRBV12-4 to TRBJ2-7; the D is unclear. Trimming took 2 bases from V and 7 from J, leaving 12 bases between them. The CDR3 loop spans 13 amino acids. This CDR3 is CASSLSFEGEQYF. The CDR3 DNA reads TGTGCCAGCAGTTTAAGTTTTGAAGGGGAGCAGTACTTC.

The chain combines TRBV12-3 or TRBV12-4 with TRBJ2-6, with D unresolved. The CDR3 spans 13 residues. Trimming stripped 2 bases from V and 4 bases from J, with 3 bases between. In DNA form, the CDR3 reads TGTGCCAGCAGTTTACTGGGGGCCAACGTCCTGACTTTC. It is translated as CASSLLGANVLTF.

The genes are TRBV11-2 and TRBJ1-1, with D perhaps TRBD1 (5 bases). Per the germline V gene, CDR1 is SGHAT and CDR2 is FQNNGV. Between the trimmed V and J ends, which lost 5 bases and 1 base, there was a span of 8 bases. This CDR3 has 13 amino acids. The CDR3 region is CASSTGTNTEAFF. The CDR3, as DNA: TGTGCCAGCAGCACCGGGACGAACACTGAAGCTTTCTTT.

In its sample, this clonotype was seen once. V usage is TRBV12-3 or TRBV12-4 and J usage is TRBJ2-3; D unclear. The length of the CDR3 is 17 residues. The V and J ends lost 1 base and 2 bases respectively, with 16 bases between them. CDR3 protein: CASSLVRILLYTDTQYF. In DNA form, the CDR3 reads TGTGCCAGCAGTTTAGTTCGGATCTTACTCTACACAGATACGCAGTATTTT.

The chain joins TRBV4-2 to TRBJ2-7; 8 nucleotides match TRBD1. Germline CDR1 and CDR2: LGHNA and YNFKEQ. The CDR3 totals 17 residues. The trim removed 0 bases at V and 2 bases at J, leaving 9 bases unmatched. The CDR3 bases are TGTGCCAGCAGCCAAGAAGGGTCAGCGGACAGGGCCTACGAGCAGTACTTC. Translation gives CASSQEGSADRAYEQYF.

The chain is built from TRBV2 and TRBJ1-1; D is undetermined. Trimming stripped 9 bases from V and 4 bases from J, with 12 bases between. Per germline, CDR1 SNHLY and CDR2 FYNNEI. The CDR3 is 12 residues long. CDR3 in amino acids: CARQTFGTEAFF. Here the CDR3 DNA reads TGTGCCAGGCAGACATTCGGCACTGAAGCTTTCTTT.

The J gene is TRBJ2-5, the V gene TRBV19; D not certain. V was clipped by 5 bases and J by 4 bases, with 8 bases between them. This CDR3 comprises 12 residues. Per germline, CDR1 LNHDA and CDR2 SQIVND (reference sequence). CDR3 residues: CASSATRETQYF. As DNA, the CDR3 is TGTGCCAGTAGTGCAACCCGAGAGACCCAGTACTTC.

This chain connects TRBV28 to TRBJ2-5; TRBD1 is a possible D gene (6 bases). The CDR3 totals 14 residues. Trimming shortened V by 6 bases and J by 0 bases, and 11 bases separated the two germline ends. Germline V gene data show CDR1 as MDHEN and CDR2 as SYDVKM. The CDR3 loop reads CASRPGAYQETQYF. The CDR3 DNA is TGTGCCAGCAGGCCAGGGGCCTACCAAGAGACCCAGTACTTC.

The V and J genes are TRBV4-1 and TRBJ2-7; D perhaps matches TRBD1 (6 bases). V was cut by 0 bases and J by 4 bases, with 13 bases left in between. Germline CDR1 reads MGHRA; CDR2 reads YSYEKL. The CDR3 covers 15 residues. The CDR3 sequence is CASSQDLQGGYEQYF. CDR3 bases: TGCGCCAGCAGCCAAGATCTACAGGGTGGGTACGAGCAGTACTTC.

V and J are TRBV11-2 and TRBJ2-1; D is possibly TRBD2 (6 bases). V was shortened by 1 base and J by 2 bases, with 9 bases between the two germline ends. Germline CDR1 is SGHAT and CDR2 is FQNNGV. The CDR3 covers 15 residues. The chain's CDR3 is CASSLVLATYNEQFF. DNA of the CDR3: TGTGCCAGCAGCTTAGTACTAGCAACCTACAATGAGCAGTTCTTC.

The chain uses TRBV29-1 and TRBJ1-1; no firm D call. V lost 1 base and J 6 bases, leaving 9 bases between the germline ends. The CDR3 runs to 12 residues. The V gene's germline CDR1 is SQVTM and CDR2 ANQGSEA. CDR3 in amino acids: CSVEGELAEAFF. The CDR3 DNA follows: TGCAGCGTTGAAGGGGAATTGGCTGAAGCTTTCTTT.